This entry lists 5 T cell receptor beta chains sequenced from one sample in a study of cytomegalovirus exposure and HLA in healthy donors. Primers: 60 Vbeta forward and 13 Jbeta reverse. Measured with immunoSEQ multiplex PCR; TCRdb has only the in-frame clones, and not every one. The sample consists of approximately 170,000 clones, approximately 70% of them appearing once. What was sequenced was PBMCs. Receptor source: a man aged 18 to 30 in good health and CMV-seropositive.

The chain is built from TRBV20-1 and TRBJ1-1; D gene uncertain. This CDR3 has 11 amino acids. Germline-derived CDR1 and CDR2 are DFQATT and SNEGSKA (reference sequence). Trimming stripped 2 bases from V and 3 bases from J, with 4 bases between. CDR3 in DNA: TGCAGTGCTAGATTAGACACTGAAGCTTTCTTT. This sequence encodes CSARLDTEAFF.

The chain is built from TRBV5-4 and TRBJ1-6; 8 bases align to TRBD1. Germline lookup yields CDR1 SGHNT and CDR2 YYREEE (reference sequence). V shed 4 bases, J shed 9 bases, and the junction held 6 bases outside the gene matches. The CDR3 contains 14 residues. This CDR3 is CASSIDRGSSPLHF. CDR3 DNA sequence: TGTGCCAGCAGCATAGACAGGGGAAGTTCACCCCTCCACTTT. The complete variable domain, with remaining parts taken from reference TRBV5-4 and TRBJ1-6, reads ETGVTQSPTHLIKTRGQQVTLRCSSQSGHNTVSWYQQALGQGPQFIFQYYREEENGRGNFPPRFSGLQFPNYSSELNVNALELDDSALYLCASSIDRGSSPLHFGNGTRLTVT.

This chain links TRBV11-2 with TRBJ2-3, with TRBD2 matching over 10 bases. V shed 8 bases, J shed 6 bases, and the junction held 11 bases outside the gene matches. The CDR3 is 15 residues long. Germline lookup yields CDR1 SGHAT and CDR2 FQNNGV. The CDR3 reads CASGRGAGGRDTQYF. The CDR3 DNA follows: TGTGCCAGCGGGAGGGGAGCGGGAGGGCGGGATACGCAGTATTTT.

This chain links TRBV5-1 with TRBJ2-5; D may be TRBD2 (5 bases). The CDR3 is 14 amino acids. In germline, CDR1 is SGHRS, CDR2 YFSETQ. Trimming removed 0 bases at V and 2 bases at J, with 8 bases between. The CDR3 is CASSLGTAQETQYF. In nucleotides, the CDR3 is TGCGCCAGCAGCTTGGGGACTGCTCAAGAGACCCAGTACTTC.

The rearrangement links TRBV11-2 to TRBJ1-1, with 7 bases lining up with TRBD1. Losses at the gene ends were 4 bases for V and 2 bases for J; bases not matched to a gene: 10. CDR3 length: 16 amino acids. CDR1 and CDR2 from the germline V gene are SGHAT and FQNNGV. CDR3 nucleotides: TGTGCCAGCAGCTCCAACAGGGGTGGTAAAAACACTGAAGCTTTCTTT. This sequence encodes CASSSNRGGKNTEAFF.